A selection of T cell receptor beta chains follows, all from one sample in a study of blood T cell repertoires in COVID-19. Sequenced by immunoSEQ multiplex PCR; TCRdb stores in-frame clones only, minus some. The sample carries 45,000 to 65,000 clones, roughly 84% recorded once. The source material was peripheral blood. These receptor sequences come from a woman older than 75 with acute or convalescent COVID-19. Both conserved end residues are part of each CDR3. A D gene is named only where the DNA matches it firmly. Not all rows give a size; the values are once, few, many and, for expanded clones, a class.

CDR3: CASSLDSIGYTF; DNA: TGTGCCAGCAGCTTAGACAGTATAGGCTACACCTTC; size: NA; V: TRBV11-2; length: 12; J: TRBJ1-2; D: NA
CDR3: CATSRERREPSTDTQYF; DNA: TGTGCCACCAGCAGAGAGCGTAGAGAGCCTAGCACAGATACGCAGTATTTT; size: NA; V: TRBV15; length: 17; J: TRBJ2-3; D: NA
CDR3: CASRMDRGLSYEQYF; DNA: TGTGCCAGCAGGATGGACAGGGGACTCTCCTACGAGCAGTACTTC; size: medium-sized; V: TRBV2; length: 15; J: TRBJ2-7; D: TRBD1
CDR3: CASSRSEVGEQYF; DNA: TGTGCCAGCAGTCGGAGTGAGGTCGGCGAGCAGTACTTC; size: NA; V: TRBV7-9; length: 13; J: TRBJ2-7; D: NA
CDR3: CASKNQGGINQPQHF; DNA: TGTGCCAGCAAAAACCAAGGGGGAATCAATCAGCCCCAGCATTTT; size: NA; V: TRBV6-6; length: 15; J: TRBJ1-5; D: NA
CDR3: CASSTPGQTSYEQYF; DNA: TGTGCCAGCAGTACCCCGGGACAGACTTCCTACGAGCAGTACTTC; size: NA; V: TRBV6-5; length: 15; J: TRBJ2-7; D: TRBD1
CDR3: CASSIGRGNTEAFF; DNA: TGTGCCAGTAGTATAGGTCGCGGGAACACTGAAGCTTTCTTT; size: NA; V: TRBV19; length: 14; J: TRBJ1-1; D: NA
CDR3: CASSYRHQVSQETQYF; DNA: TGTGCCAGCAGTTACCGCCACCAGGTATCCCAAGAGACCCAGTACTTC; size: once; V: TRBV6-5; length: 16; J: TRBJ2-5; D: NA
CDR3: CASSLSKGAEQYF; DNA: TGTGCCAGCAGTTTATCGAAGGGGGCCGAGCAGTACTTC; size: NA; V: TRBV27; length: 13; J: TRBJ2-7; D: TRBD1
CDR3: CAISKDRAQETQYF; DNA: TGTGCCATCAGTAAAGACAGGGCCCAAGAGACCCAGTACTTC; size: once; V: TRBV10-3; length: 14; J: TRBJ2-5; D: TRBD1
CDR3: CASNRGDGYTF; DNA: TGTGCCAGCAATAGGGGTGATGGCTACACCTTC; size: NA; V: TRBV6-5; length: 11; J: TRBJ1-2; D: NA
CDR3: CASSRTGNGGYTF; DNA: TGTGCCAGCAGCCGGACAGGGAACGGTGGCTACACCTTC; size: once; V: TRBV7-3; length: 13; J: TRBJ1-2; D: TRBD1
CDR3: CASSQFGQTSNQPQHF; DNA: TGCGCCAGCAGCCAATTTGGACAGACTAGCAATCAGCCCCAGCATTTT; size: NA; V: TRBV4-1; length: 16; J: TRBJ1-5; D: NA
CDR3: CASSIGGIQETQYF; DNA: TGTGCCAGTAGTATAGGAGGGATCCAAGAGACCCAGTACTTC; size: NA; V: TRBV19; length: 14; J: TRBJ2-5; D: NA
CDR3: CASSLGDSYEQYF; DNA: TGTGCCAGCAGCCTAGGGGACAGCTACGAGCAGTACTTC; size: NA; V: TRBV6-6; length: 13; J: TRBJ2-7; D: TRBD1
CDR3: CASSWGLAGTFFKETQYF; DNA: TGCGCCAGCAGCTGGGGACTAGCGGGGACCTTTTTTAAAGAGACCCAGTACTTC; size: NA; V: TRBV5-1; length: 18; J: TRBJ2-5; D: TRBD2
CDR3: CASSSWAGQPQHF; DNA: TGTGCCAGCAGTTCATGGGCAGGACAGCCCCAGCATTTT; size: NA; V: TRBV27; length: 13; J: TRBJ1-5; D: NA
CDR3: CASSLGEGPSDSPLHF; DNA: TGTGCCAGCAGCTTGGGGGAGGGTCCTTCGGATTCACCCCTCCACTTT; size: NA; V: TRBV5-4; length: 16; J: TRBJ1-6; D: NA
CDR3: CATSEQNQPQHF; DNA: TGTGCCACCAGTGAACAGAATCAGCCCCAGCATTTT; size: NA; V: TRBV24-1; length: 12; J: TRBJ1-5; D: NA
CDR3: CASSLYTGKNTEAFF; DNA: TGTGCCAGCAGCTTATATACAGGGAAGAACACTGAAGCTTTCTTT; size: NA; V: TRBV7-9; length: 15; J: TRBJ1-1; D: NA